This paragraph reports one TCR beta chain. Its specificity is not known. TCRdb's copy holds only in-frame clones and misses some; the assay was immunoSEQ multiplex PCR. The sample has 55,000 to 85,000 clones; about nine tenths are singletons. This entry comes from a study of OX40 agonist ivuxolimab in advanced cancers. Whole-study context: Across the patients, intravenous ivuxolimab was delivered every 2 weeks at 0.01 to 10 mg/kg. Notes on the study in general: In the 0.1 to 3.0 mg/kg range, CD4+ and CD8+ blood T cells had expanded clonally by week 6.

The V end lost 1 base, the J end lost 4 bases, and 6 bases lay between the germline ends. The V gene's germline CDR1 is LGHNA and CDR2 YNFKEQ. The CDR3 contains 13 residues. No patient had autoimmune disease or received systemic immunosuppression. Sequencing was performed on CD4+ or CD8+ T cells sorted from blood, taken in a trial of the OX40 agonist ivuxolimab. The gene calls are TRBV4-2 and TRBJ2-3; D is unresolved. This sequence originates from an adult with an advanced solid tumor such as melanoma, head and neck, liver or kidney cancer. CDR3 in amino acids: CASSQGLPDTQYF. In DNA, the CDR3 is TGTGCCAGCAGCCAAGGTCTCCCAGATACGCAGTATTTT.